Following are 8 T cell receptor beta chains from one sample sequenced in a study of blood T cell repertoires in COVID-19. Profiling relied on immunoSEQ multiplex PCR, and the TCRdb table lists in-frame clones only, not all of them. Altogether about 350,000 clones are present, around nine tenths being singletons, with the ten largest covering around 7.5%. Sequenced sample: peripheral blood. These TCRs come from an older woman with COVID-19, enrolled during active disease.

V gene TRBV7-9 combines with J gene TRBJ2-1, with 13 bases that match TRBD2. V dropped 6 bases and J dropped 8; count of bases not matched to a gene: 7. CDR1 is SEHNR and CDR2 is FQNEAQ in the germline V gene (reference sequence). The CDR3 totals 15 residues. DNA for the CDR3: TGTGCCAGCAGTATTACTAGCGGGGGGGCCCATGAGCAGTTCTTC. It specifies CASSITSGGAHEQFF.

CDR3 protein: CAWSVKQGTDTQYF. Written as DNA, the CDR3 is TGTGCCTGGAGTGTAAAGCAGGGAACAGATACGCAGTATTTT. The V call is TRBV30, the J call TRBJ2-3; tentatively, D is TRBD1 (5 bases). The CDR3 is made up of 14 amino acids. V was trimmed by 0 bases and J by 3 bases, leaving 10 bases between them. The germline V gene encodes CDR1 GTSNPN and CDR2 SVGIG (reference sequence).

There are a few counts of this clone. V usage is TRBV15 and J usage is TRBJ1-1; D may be TRBD1 (5 bases). Germline-derived CDR1 and CDR2 are LNHNV and YYDKDF (reference sequence). V was clipped by 0 bases and J by 5 bases, with 16 bases between them. This CDR3 spans 16 amino acids. The CDR3 DNA follows: TGTGCCACCAGCAGAGACTGGGACTTGTTGGGGACTGAAGCTTTCTTT. It is translated as CATSRDWDLLGTEAFF.

The chain carries TRBV5-1 and TRBJ1-5; D unclear. Trimming shortened V by 0 bases and J by 5 bases, and 6 bases separated the two germline ends. The CDR3 is made up of 13 amino acids. Germline-derived CDR1 and CDR2 are SGHRS and YFSETQ. The CDR3 protein is CASSLVPDQPQHF. In DNA, the CDR3 is TGCGCCAGCAGCTTGGTGCCAGATCAGCCCCAGCATTTT.

The genes are TRBV28 and TRBJ1-2; 11 bases map to TRBD1. The germline V gene has CDR1 MDHEN and CDR2 SYDVKM. The CDR3 loop spans 15 amino acids. V shed 6 bases and J 4 bases; nucleotides not matched to a gene: 7. For the CDR3, the DNA is TGTGCCAGCAGCTACGGACAGGGGGCAGGCTATGGCTACACCTTC. As protein: CASSYGQGAGYGYTF.

J is TRBJ1-1 and V is TRBV7-9; no clear D gene. CDR1 is SEHNR, CDR2 FQNEAQ, per germline (reference sequence). The CDR3 is made up of 13 amino acids. Trimming removed 5 bases from V and 11 bases from J, with 18 bases in between. CDR3 sequence: CASSRDGFPRAFF. CDR3 nucleotide sequence: TGTGCCAGCAGCCGAGATGGGTTCCCCAGGGCTTTCTTT.

The CDR3 reads CASSMTGAGYEQYF. As DNA, the CDR3 is TGCGCCAGTTCAATGACAGGGGCGGGCTACGAGCAGTACTTC. V is TRBV5-1 and J is TRBJ2-7; 8 bases fit TRBD1. This CDR3 contains 14 residues. After removal of 8 bases from V and 3 bases from J, the junction contained 10 bases not matched to a gene. Per germline, CDR1 SGHRS and CDR2 YFSETQ.

V usage is TRBV3-1 (or the pseudogene TRBV3-2) and J usage is TRBJ1-1; D possibly corresponds to TRBD1 (5 bases). The V and J ends lost 6 bases and 0 bases respectively, with 11 bases between them. The length of the CDR3 is 14 residues. The germline CDR1 and CDR2 sequences are LGHDT and YNNKEL (reference sequence). The CDR3 loop is CASRDDSMNTEAFF. Here the CDR3 DNA reads TGTGCCAGCAGAGACGACAGCATGAACACTGAAGCTTTCTTT.